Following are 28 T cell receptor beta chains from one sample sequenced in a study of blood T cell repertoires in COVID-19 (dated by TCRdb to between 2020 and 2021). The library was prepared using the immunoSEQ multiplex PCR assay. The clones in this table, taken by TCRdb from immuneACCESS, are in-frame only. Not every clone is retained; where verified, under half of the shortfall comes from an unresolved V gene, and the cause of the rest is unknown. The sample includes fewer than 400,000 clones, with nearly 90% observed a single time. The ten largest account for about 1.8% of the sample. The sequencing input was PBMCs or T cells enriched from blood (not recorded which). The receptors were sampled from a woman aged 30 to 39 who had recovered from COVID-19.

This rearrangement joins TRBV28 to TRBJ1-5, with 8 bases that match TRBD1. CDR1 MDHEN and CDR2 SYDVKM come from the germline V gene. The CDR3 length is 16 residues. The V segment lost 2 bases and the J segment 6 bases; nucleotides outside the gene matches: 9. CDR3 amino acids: CASSLELGQGSQPQHF. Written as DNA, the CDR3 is TGTGCCAGCAGTTTAGAGTTAGGACAGGGCAGTCAGCCCCAGCATTTT. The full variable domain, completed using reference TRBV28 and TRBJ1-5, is DVKVTQSSRYLVKRTGEKVFLECVQDMDHENMFWYRQDPGLGLRLIYFSYDVKMKEKGDIPEGYSVSREKKERFSLILESASTNQTSMYLCASSLELGQGSQPQHFGDGTRLSIL.

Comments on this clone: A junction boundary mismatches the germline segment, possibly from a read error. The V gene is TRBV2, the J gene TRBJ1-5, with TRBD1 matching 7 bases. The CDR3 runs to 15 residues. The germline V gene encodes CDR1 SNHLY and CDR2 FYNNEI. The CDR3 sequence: CASSEGTVGNQPQHF. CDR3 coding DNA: TGTGCCAGCAGCGAAGGGACAGTTGGGAATCAGCCCCAGCATTTT.

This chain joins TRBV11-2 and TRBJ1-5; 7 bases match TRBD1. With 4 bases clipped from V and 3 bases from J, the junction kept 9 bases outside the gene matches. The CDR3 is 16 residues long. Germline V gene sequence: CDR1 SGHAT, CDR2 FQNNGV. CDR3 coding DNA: TGTGCCAGCAGCTCCGGGACAGAGTTAAACAATCAGCCCCAGCATTTT. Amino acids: CASSSGTELNNQPQHF. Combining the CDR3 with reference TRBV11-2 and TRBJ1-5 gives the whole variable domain EAGVAQSPRYKIIEKRQSVAFWCNPISGHATLYWYQQILGQGPKLLIQFQNNGVVDDSQLPKDRFSAERLKGVDSTLKIQPAKLEDSAVYLCASSSGTELNNQPQHFGDGTRLSIL.

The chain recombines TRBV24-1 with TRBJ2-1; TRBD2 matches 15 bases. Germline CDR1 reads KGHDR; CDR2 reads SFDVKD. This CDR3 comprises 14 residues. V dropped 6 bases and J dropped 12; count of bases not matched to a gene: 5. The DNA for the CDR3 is TGTGCCACCAGTCAGGGGGGACTAGCGGGAGGGCAGTTCTTC. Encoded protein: CATSQGGLAGGQFF.

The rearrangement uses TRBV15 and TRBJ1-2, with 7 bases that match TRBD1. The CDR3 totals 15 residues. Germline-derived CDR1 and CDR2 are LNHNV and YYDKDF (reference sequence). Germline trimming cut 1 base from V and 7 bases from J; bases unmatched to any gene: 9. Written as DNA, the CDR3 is TGTGCCACCAGCAGAGGTCTAGACAGGGCTTTTGGCTACACCTTC. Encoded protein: CATSRGLDRAFGYTF.

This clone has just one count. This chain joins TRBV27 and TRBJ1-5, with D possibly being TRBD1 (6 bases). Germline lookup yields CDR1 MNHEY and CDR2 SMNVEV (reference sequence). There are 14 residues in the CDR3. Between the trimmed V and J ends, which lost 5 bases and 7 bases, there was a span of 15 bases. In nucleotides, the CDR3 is TGTGCCAGCAGTCTCCGGACAGACGGCCAGCCCCAGCATTTT. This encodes CASSLRTDGQPQHF.

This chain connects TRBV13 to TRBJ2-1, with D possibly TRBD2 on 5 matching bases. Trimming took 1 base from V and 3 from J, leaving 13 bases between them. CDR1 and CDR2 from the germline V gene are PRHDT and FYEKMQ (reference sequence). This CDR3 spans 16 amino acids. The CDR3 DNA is TGTGCCAGCAGCTTAGTCGTGACTATTAACTACAATGAGCAGTTCTTC. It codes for CASSLVVTINYNEQFF.

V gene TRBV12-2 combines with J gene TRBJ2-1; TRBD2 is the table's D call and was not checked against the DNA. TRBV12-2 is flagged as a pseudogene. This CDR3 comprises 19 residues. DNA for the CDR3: TGTGCAAGTCAAGTTTCGGCTAGCGGGAGGTTTTCTAAGTGTAATGAGCAGTTCTTC. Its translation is CASQVSASGRFSKCNEQFF.

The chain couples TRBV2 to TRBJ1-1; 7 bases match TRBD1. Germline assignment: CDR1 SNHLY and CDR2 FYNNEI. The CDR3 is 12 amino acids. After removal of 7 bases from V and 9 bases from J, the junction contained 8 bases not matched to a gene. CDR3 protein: CASTKEGAQAFF. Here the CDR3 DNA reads TGTGCCAGCACCAAAGAGGGGGCTCAAGCTTTCTTT.

The CDR3 DNA is TGTGCCAGCAGCTTTGGCCCGCGGGCCCAAGAGACCCAGTACTTC. Translated, it gives CASSFGPRAQETQYF. The V and J genes are TRBV11-2 and TRBJ2-5; D perhaps matches TRBD2 (5 bases). This CDR3 is 15 amino acids long. V was shortened by 3 bases and J by 1 base, with 12 bases between the two germline ends. Germline V gene lookup returns CDR1 SGHAT and CDR2 FQNNGV.

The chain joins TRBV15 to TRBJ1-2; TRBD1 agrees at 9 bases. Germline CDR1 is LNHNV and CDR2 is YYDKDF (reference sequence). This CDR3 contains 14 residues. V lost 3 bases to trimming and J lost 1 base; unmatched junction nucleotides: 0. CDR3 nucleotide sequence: TGTGCCACCAGCAGGGACAGGGGTAACTATGGCTACACCTTC. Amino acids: CATSRDRGNYGYTF.

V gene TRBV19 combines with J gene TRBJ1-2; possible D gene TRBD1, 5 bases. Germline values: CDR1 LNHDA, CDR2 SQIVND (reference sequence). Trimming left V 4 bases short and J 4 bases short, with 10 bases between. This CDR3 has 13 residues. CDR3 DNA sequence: TGTGCCAGTAGTAACGGGGGGTTCTATGGCTACACCTTC. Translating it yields CASSNGGFYGYTF.

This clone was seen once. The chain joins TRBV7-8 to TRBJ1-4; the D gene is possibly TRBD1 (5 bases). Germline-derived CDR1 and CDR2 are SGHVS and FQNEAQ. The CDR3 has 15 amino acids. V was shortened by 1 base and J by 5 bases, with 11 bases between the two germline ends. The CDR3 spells CASSLGGGGNEKLFF. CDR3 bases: TGTGCCAGCAGCTTAGGTGGGGGAGGCAATGAAAAACTGTTTTTT.

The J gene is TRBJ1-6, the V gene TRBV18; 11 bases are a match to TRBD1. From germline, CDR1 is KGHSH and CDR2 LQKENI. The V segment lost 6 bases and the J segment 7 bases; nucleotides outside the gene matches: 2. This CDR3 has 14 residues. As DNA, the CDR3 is TGTGCCAGCTCCCGGGACAGGGGGAATTCACCCCTCCACTTT. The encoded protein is CASSRDRGNSPLHF. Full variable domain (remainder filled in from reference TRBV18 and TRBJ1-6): NAGVMQNPRHLVRRRGQEARLRCSPMKGHSHVYWYRQLPEEGLKFMVYLQKENIIDESGMPKERFSAEFPKEGPSILRIQQVVRGDSAAYFCASSRDRGNSPLHFGNGTRLTVT.

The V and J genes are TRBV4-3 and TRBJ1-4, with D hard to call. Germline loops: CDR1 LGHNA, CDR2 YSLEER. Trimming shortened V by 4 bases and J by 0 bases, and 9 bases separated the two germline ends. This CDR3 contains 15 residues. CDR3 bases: TGCGCCAGCAGCCCAACAGCGGCAACTAATGAAAAACTGTTTTTT. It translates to CASSPTAATNEKLFF.

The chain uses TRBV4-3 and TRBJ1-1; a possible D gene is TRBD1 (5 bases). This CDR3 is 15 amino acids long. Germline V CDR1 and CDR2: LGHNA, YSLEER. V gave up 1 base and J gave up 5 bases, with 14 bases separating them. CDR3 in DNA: TGCGCCAGCAGCCAAGGACCCAGGGTGGGAACTGAAGCTTTCTTT. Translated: CASSQGPRVGTEAFF.

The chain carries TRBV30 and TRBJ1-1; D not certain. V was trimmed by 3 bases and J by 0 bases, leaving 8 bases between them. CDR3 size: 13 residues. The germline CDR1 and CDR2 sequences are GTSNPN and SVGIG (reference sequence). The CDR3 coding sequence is TGTGCCTGGAGGCCCAACATGAACACTGAAGCTTTCTTT. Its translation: CAWRPNMNTEAFF.

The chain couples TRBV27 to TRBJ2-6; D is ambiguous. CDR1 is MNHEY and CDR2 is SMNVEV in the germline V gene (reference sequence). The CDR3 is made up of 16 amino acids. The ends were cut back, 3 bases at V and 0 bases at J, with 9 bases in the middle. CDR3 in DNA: TGTGCCAGCAGTTTCACAGAACACTCTGGGGCCAACGTCCTGACTTTC. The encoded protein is CASSFTEHSGANVLTF.

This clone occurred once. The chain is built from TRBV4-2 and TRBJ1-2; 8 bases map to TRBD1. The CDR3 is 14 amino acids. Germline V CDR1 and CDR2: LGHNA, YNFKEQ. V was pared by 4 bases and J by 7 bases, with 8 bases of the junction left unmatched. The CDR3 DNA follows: TGTGCCAGCAGCCTCGGACAGGGAGAGCTTGGCTACACCTTC. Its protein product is CASSLGQGELGYTF.

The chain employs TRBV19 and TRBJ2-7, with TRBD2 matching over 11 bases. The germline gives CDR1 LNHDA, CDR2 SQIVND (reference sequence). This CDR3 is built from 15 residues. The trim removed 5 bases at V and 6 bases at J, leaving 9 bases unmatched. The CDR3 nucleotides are TGTGCCAGTAGTCTTACTAGCGGGGGCATCGGCGAGCAGTACTTC. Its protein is CASSLTSGGIGEQYF.

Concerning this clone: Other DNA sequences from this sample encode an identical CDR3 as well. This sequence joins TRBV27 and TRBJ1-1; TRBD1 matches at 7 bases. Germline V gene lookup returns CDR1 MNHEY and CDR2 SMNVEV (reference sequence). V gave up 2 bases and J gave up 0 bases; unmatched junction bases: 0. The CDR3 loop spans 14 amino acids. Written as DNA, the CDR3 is TGTGCCAGCAGTTTAGACAGGGTGAACACTGAAGCTTTCTTT. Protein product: CASSLDRVNTEAFF.

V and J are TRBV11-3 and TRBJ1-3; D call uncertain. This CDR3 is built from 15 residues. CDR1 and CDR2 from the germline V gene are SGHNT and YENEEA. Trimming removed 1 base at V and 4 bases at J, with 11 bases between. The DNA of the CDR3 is TGTGCCAGCAGCTTAGGCCCAGGATCCGGAAACACCATATATTTT. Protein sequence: CASSLGPGSGNTIYF. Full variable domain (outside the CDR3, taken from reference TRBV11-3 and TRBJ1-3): EAGVVQSPRYKIIEKKQPVAFWCNPISGHNTLYWYLQNLGQGPELLIRYENEEAVDDSQLPKDRFSAERLKGVDSTLKIQPAELGDSAVYLCASSLGPGSGNTIYFGEGSWLTVV.

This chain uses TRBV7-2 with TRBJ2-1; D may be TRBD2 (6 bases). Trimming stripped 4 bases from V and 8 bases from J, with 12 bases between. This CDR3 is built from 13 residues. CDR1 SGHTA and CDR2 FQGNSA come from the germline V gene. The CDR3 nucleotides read TGTGCCAGCAGCTCCAGACTAGTAGATGAGCAGTTCTTC. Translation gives CASSSRLVDEQFF.

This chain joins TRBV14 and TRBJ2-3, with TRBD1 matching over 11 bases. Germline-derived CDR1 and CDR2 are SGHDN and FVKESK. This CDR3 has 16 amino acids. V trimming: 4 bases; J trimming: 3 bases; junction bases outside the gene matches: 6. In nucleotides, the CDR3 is TGTGCCAGCAGCCTTAGGACAGGGGGCTGGACAGATACGCAGTATTTT. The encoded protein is CASSLRTGGWTDTQYF.

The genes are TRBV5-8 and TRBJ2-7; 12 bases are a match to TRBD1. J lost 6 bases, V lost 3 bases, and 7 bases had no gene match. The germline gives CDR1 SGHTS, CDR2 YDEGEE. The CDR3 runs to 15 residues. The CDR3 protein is CASSWGQGADGEQYF. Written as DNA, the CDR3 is TGTGCCAGCAGCTGGGGACAGGGGGCAGACGGCGAGCAGTACTTC.

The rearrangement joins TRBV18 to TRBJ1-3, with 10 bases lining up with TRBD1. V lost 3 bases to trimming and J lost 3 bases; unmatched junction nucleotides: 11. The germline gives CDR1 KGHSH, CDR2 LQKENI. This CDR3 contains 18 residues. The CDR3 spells CASSPFGTGASGGNTIYF. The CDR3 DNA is TGTGCCAGCTCACCGTTTGGGACAGGGGCCTCGGGTGGAAACACCATATATTTT.

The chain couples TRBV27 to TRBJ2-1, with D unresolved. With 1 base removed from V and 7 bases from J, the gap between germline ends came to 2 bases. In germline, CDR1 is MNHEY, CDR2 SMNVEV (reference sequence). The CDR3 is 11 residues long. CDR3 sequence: CASSLLNEQFF. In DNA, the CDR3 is TGTGCCAGCAGTTTATTAAATGAGCAGTTCTTC.

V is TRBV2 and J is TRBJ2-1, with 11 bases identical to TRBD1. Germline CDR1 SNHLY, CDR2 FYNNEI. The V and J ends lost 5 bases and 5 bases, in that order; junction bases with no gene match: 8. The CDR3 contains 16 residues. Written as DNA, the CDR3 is TGTGCCAGCAGTCAAAGGGGGGACAGGGGGAACAATGAGCAGTTCTTC. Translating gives CASSQRGDRGNNEQFF.